This TCR beta chain stems from a study of a mutant IDH1 vaccine in newly diagnosed glioma. Study background: Treated patients were roughly 62% male, 37.5% female, mean age roughly 39 years. Participants attended visit V12, the safety follow-up, at week 35, and then attended visit V13 at week 47.

Specified time point: week 47, end of study. The study gave 300 ug of mutant IDH1 20-mer peptide per vaccine dose, with topical imiquimod. New WHO grade 3 or 4 IDH1-mutant, ATRX-lost astrocytomas were present in all donors. Produced via immunoSEQ multiplex PCR; TCRdb's table is partial and in-frame only. The table shows 35,000 to 40,000 clones, with roughly 82% occurring only once. As for this clone: Its antigen remains unknown.

The length of the CDR3 is 15 residues. Germline CDR1 reads SGHTA; CDR2 reads FQGNSA. Losses at the gene ends were 5 bases for V and 5 bases for J; bases not matched to a gene: 9. The rearrangement links TRBV7-2 to TRBJ1-1, with TRBD1 identical over 9 bases. The sample consisted of PBMCs, taken from a glioma patient whose treatment included an IDH1 peptide vaccine. The receptor was isolated from a man aged 40-50 years with glioma. The CDR3 reads CASSTTGGGYTEAFF. The DNA of the CDR3 is TGTGCCAGCAGCACAACAGGGGGCGGTTATACTGAAGCTTTCTTT.